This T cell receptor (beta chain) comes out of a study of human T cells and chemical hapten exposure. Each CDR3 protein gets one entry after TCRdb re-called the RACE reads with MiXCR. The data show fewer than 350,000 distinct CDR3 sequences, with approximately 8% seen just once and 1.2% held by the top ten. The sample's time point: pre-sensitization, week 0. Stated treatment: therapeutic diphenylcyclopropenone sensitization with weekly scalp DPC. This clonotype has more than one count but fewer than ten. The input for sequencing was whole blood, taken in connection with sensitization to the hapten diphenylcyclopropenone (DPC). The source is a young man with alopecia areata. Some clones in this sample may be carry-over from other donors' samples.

CDR3 in amino acids: CASSSTGPALFF. CDR3 nucleotides: TGTGCCAGCAGCTCTACAGGGCCCGCACTGTTTTTT. The J gene is TRBJ1-4, the V gene TRBV7-9; D perhaps matches TRBD1 (6 bases). Germline CDR1 and CDR2: SEHNR and FQNEAQ (reference sequence). The CDR3 spans 12 residues. Trimming stripped 4 bases from V and 13 bases from J, with 13 bases between. The complete variable domain, with remaining parts taken from reference TRBV7-9 and TRBJ1-4, reads DTGVSQNPRHKITKRGQNVTFRCDPISEHNRLYWYRQTLGQGPEFLTYFQNEAQLEKSRLLSDRFSAERPKGSFSTLEIQRTEQGDSAMYLCASSSTGPALFFGSGTQLSVL.